What follows are 3 T cell receptor beta chains derived from one specimen sequenced in a study of blood T cells in healthy people across ages. Using a J-beta primer mix together with a sample-barcoded 5' primer, a second PCR was run for roughly 6 to 11 cycles. Using its own MiXCR run on the 5' RACE reads, TCRdb lists one record per CDR3 protein. Seen here are about 650,000 distinct CDR3 sequences, about a third observed once, and the top ten hold about 16%. Source material: blood. The source is an elderly woman in good health.

This clonotype appeared a few times. This may be a read error, as it is one base from a much larger clone. The chain employs TRBV20-1 and TRBJ2-1; TRBD2 is a possible D gene (6 bases). The CDR3 totals 16 residues. V was trimmed by 0 bases and J by 2 bases, leaving 14 bases between them. CDR1 and CDR2 from the germline V gene are DFQATT and SNEGSKA (reference sequence). The CDR3 sequence is CSARDRDFVPYNEQFF. CDR3 DNA: TGCAGTGCTAGAGACCGGGACTTCGTACCCTACAATGAGCAGTTCTTC.

The V call is TRBV28, the J call TRBJ2-5; 12 positions agree with TRBD1. Germline CDR1 is MDHEN and CDR2 is SYDVKM. The trim removed 3 bases at V and 13 bases at J, leaving 9 bases unmatched. CDR3 length: 14 amino acids. CDR3 sequence (DNA): TGTGCCAGCAGTTTGATAGCTGGGACAGGGGGCTCGTACTTC. It specifies CASSLIAGTGGSYF.

The table lists this clonotype with many counts. The CDR3 DNA reads as TGTGCCAGCACTACGGGCAGGACTAGCACAGATACGCAGTATTTT. Amino acid sequence: CASTTGRTSTDTQYF. The rearrangement joins TRBV27 to TRBJ2-3, with D possibly being TRBD2 (5 bases). Germline V gives CDR1 MNHEY, CDR2 SMNVEV (reference sequence). The CDR3 is 15 amino acids. The V gene lost 7 bases and the J gene lost 0 bases, with 14 bases spanning the gap.